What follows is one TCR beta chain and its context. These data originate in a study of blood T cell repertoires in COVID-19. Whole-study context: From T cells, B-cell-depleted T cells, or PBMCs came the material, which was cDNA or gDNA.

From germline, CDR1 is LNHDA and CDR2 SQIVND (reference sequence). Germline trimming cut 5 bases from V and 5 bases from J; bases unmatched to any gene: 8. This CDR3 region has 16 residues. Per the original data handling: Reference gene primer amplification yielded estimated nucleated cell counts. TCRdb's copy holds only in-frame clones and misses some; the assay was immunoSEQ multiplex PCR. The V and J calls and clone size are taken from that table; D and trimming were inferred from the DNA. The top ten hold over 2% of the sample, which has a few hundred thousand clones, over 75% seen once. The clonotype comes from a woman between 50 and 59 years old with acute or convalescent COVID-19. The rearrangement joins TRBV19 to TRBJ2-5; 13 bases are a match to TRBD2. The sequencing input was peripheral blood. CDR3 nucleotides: TGTGCCAGTAGTTGGACTAGCGGGAGTTTTTCTGAGACCCAGTACTTC. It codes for CASSWTSGSFSETQYF. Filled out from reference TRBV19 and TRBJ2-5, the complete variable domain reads DGGITQSPKYLFRKEGQNVTLSCEQNLNHDAMYWYRQDPGQGLRLIYYSQIVNDFQKGDIAEGYSVSREKKESFPLTVTSAQKNPTAFYLCASSWTSGSFSETQYFGPGTRLLVL.